The 23 T cell receptor beta chains below all came from one sample that was sequenced in a study of cytomegalovirus exposure and HLA in healthy donors. Vbeta (60) and Jbeta (13) primers were used in the PCR. Only in-frame clones appear in the TCRdb table, and some are missing; sequencing was by immunoSEQ multiplex PCR. The table records about 160,000 clones, 60% to 85% of them present only once. Material: PBMCs. The source is a woman aged 30 to 39 in good health and CMV-seronegative.

The gene calls are TRBV7-2 and TRBJ2-5, with D maybe TRBD2 (6 bases). Looked up from germline, CDR1 is SGHTA and CDR2 is FQGNSA. The CDR3 has 15 residues. Trimming left V 4 bases short and J 2 bases short, with 14 bases between. In nucleotides, the CDR3 is TGTGCCAGCAGCTCCCGCAGCGGGCGTCAAGAGACCCAGTACTTC. Translated, it gives CASSSRSGRQETQYF.

The chain is built from TRBV18 and TRBJ1-2; D is unclear. V was trimmed by 2 bases and J by 8 bases, leaving 15 bases between them. The CDR3 extends over 14 amino acids. Germline assignment: CDR1 KGHSH and CDR2 LQKENI. CDR3 sequence: CASSPNSRGQGYTF. As DNA, the CDR3 is TGTGCCAGCTCACCAAACAGTAGAGGGCAGGGCTACACCTTC.

V and J are TRBV15 and TRBJ1-1; D remains unclear. CDR1 LNHNV and CDR2 YYDKDF come from the germline V gene (reference sequence). The length of the CDR3 is 9 residues. V lost 11 bases and J lost 8, with 9 bases in between. CDR3 sequence reads: CAGEPEAFF. The CDR3, as DNA: TGTGCCGGGGAGCCAGAAGCTTTCTTT.

V gene TRBV28 combines with J gene TRBJ1-2; D not resolved. V dropped 3 bases and J dropped 6 bases, with 5 bases sitting between them. The CDR3 sequence is 11 residues long. CDR1 MDHEN and CDR2 SYDVKM come from the germline V gene. The CDR3 sequence is CASSLRNGYTF. The CDR3 DNA follows: TGTGCCAGCAGTTTGAGGAATGGCTACACCTTC.

V and J are TRBV27 and TRBJ1-4, with 8 bases aligning to TRBD1. Germline-derived CDR1 and CDR2 are MNHEY and SMNVEV (reference sequence). The CDR3 consists of 15 residues. The ends lost 5 bases at V and 7 bases at J; junction bases unmatched: 9. CDR3 sequence: CASSVSQGASEKLFF. The CDR3 region has the DNA TGTGCCAGCAGTGTGTCTCAGGGGGCGAGTGAAAAACTGTTTTTT.

The CDR3 spells CSVIRDINNEQYF. As DNA, the CDR3 is TGCAGCGTTATCCGGGACATAAATAATGAGCAGTACTTC. The rearrangement uses TRBV29-1 and TRBJ2-7; perhaps TRBD1 as D (6 bases). Germline V gene sequence: CDR1 SQVTM, CDR2 ANQGSEA. V dropped 5 bases and J dropped 7 bases, with 18 bases sitting between them. The CDR3 has 13 amino acids.

The rearrangement links TRBV30 to TRBJ1-3; unclear D gene. V gave up 1 base and J gave up 1 base, with 5 bases separating them. The CDR3 spans 13 residues. CDR1 GTSNPN and CDR2 SVGIG come from the germline V gene (reference sequence). The CDR3 bases are TGTGCCTGGAGTGGAGTTTCTGGAAACACCATATATTTT. Translating it yields CAWSGVSGNTIYF.

This clone was picked up one time. The chain employs TRBV29-1 and TRBJ2-7, with 9 bases aligning to TRBD1. Trimming cost V 2 bases and J 3 bases; bases outside gene matches: 5. The CDR3 is 14 residues long. Germline assignment: CDR1 SQVTM and CDR2 ANQGSEA. CDR3 residues: CSVESPGQGYEQYF. The CDR3, as DNA: TGCAGCGTTGAATCGCCGGGACAGGGCTACGAGCAGTACTTC.

The chain uses TRBV30 and TRBJ2-7; the D is unclear. CDR3 length: 15 amino acids. V lost 0 bases and J 5 bases, leaving 17 bases between the germline ends. Germline CDR1 reads GTSNPN; CDR2 reads SVGIG (reference sequence). In DNA, the CDR3 is TGTGCCTGGAGTGTGGGCCAAGCCCTACTCCACGAGCAGTACTTC. Amino acid sequence: CAWSVGQALLHEQYF.

A remark on this clone: Distinct nucleotide sequences in the sample also encode this CDR3. The chain recombines TRBV5-1 with TRBJ2-5; a weak D match, TRBD1 (5 bases). Trimming took 0 bases from V and 5 from J, leaving 8 bases between them. The germline V gene has CDR1 SGHRS and CDR2 YFSETQ. The CDR3 runs 13 residues. The CDR3 bases are TGCGCCAGCAGCTTGGCACCAGGGGAGACCCAGTACTTC. Translation gives CASSLAPGETQYF.

This clone has more than one count but fewer than ten. The chain recombines TRBV4-2 with TRBJ1-1; no definite D call. The CDR3 is 17 amino acids. Trimming left V 3 bases short and J 3 bases short, with 20 bases between. CDR1 LGHNA and CDR2 YNFKEQ come from the germline V gene. CDR3 sequence: CASSQDPAAVRDTEAFF. CDR3 nucleotide sequence: TGTGCCAGCAGCCAGGATCCGGCGGCAGTACGGGACACTGAAGCTTTCTTT.

This clone is a singleton in its sample. J is TRBJ1-2 and V is TRBV6-1; D not certain. The germline V and J ends were trimmed by 3 bases and 1 base, with 18 bases remaining between them. Germline CDR1 MNHNS, CDR2 SASEGT. The CDR3 sequence is 17 residues long. In nucleotides, the CDR3 is TGTGCCAGCAGTGACCTTGGACTGTTGGACCTTAACTATGGCTACACCTTC. This translates into CASSDLGLLDLNYGYTF.

J is TRBJ2-4 and V is TRBV7-9, with a possible D match to TRBD2 (5 bases). V was clipped by 3 bases and J by 7 bases, with 10 bases between them. This CDR3 region has 13 residues. CDR1 is SEHNR and CDR2 is FQNEAQ in the germline V gene (reference sequence). The CDR3 loop reads CASSLELENIQYF. CDR3 DNA: TGTGCCAGCAGCTTGGAACTAGAGAACATTCAGTACTTC.

This chain uses TRBV28 with TRBJ1-3; weak D call: TRBD1 (6 bases). V gave up 5 bases and J gave up 4 bases, with 15 bases separating them. The germline V gene has CDR1 MDHEN and CDR2 SYDVKM. The CDR3 has 15 residues. CDR3 sequence reads: CASSQTGSSGNTIYF. The CDR3 bases are TGTGCCAGCAGTCAAACAGGGTCCTCCGGAAACACCATATATTTT.

V gene TRBV5-6 combines with J gene TRBJ1-2; TRBD1 might be the D (5 bases). The CDR3 loop spans 17 amino acids. Germline V gene lookup returns CDR1 SGHDT and CDR2 YYEEEE. The ends were cut back, 6 bases at V and 0 bases at J, with 21 bases in the middle. The CDR3 region has the DNA TGTGCCAGCACCCCGGGGGAGGAGTACCGGGCTAACTATGGCTACACCTTC. This codes for CASTPGEEYRANYGYTF.

This clone has only one observation. The chain joins TRBV6-1 to TRBJ1-4; 7 bases map to TRBD1. The V gene's germline CDR1 is MNHNS and CDR2 SASEGT. J gave up 6 bases and V 3 bases, and 13 bases lay outside the gene matches. This CDR3 comprises 17 residues. Here the CDR3 reads CASSDVRGNRAHEKLFF. The DNA for the CDR3 is TGTGCCAGCAGTGACGTCAGGGGGAATAGGGCCCATGAAAAACTGTTTTTT.

V gene TRBV9 combines with J gene TRBJ1-1; no clear D gene. The CDR3 totals 13 residues. The germline CDR1 and CDR2 sequences are SGDLS and YYNGEE. Trimming took off 4 bases at V and 5 bases at J, with 12 bases between the two ends. The CDR3 protein is CASSYERDTEAFF. CDR3 nucleotides: TGTGCCAGCAGCTATGAACGGGATACTGAAGCTTTCTTT.

The rearrangement links TRBV7-2 to TRBJ2-2; D gene uncertain. Germline CDR1 is SGHTA and CDR2 is FQGNSA. The CDR3 loop spans 15 amino acids. V lost 1 base to trimming and J lost 1 base, with 7 bases between them. The CDR3 DNA reads as TGTGCCAGCAGCTTAGATATCCTGAACACCGGGGAGCTGTTTTTT. Amino acid sequence: CASSLDILNTGELFF.

The CDR3 loop reads CASSPPSGGLQETQYF. The CDR3 region has the DNA TGTGCCAGCAGCCCCCCTAGCGGGGGGCTCCAAGAGACCCAGTACTTC. The gene calls are TRBV9 and TRBJ2-5, with 11 positions matching TRBD2. CDR3 size: 16 residues. Unmatched junction bases numbered 6, after V lost 4 bases and J lost 1 base. CDR1 SGDLS and CDR2 YYNGEE come from the germline V gene.

V gene TRBV29-1 combines with J gene TRBJ1-1; 7 bases agree with TRBD1. V lost 6 bases and J lost 3; bases outside the gene matches: 13. The CDR3 has 15 residues. From germline, CDR1 is SQVTM and CDR2 ANQGSEA. This chain's CDR3 is CSVDSHRGTDTEAFF. DNA for the CDR3: TGCAGCGTAGACTCCCACAGGGGAACAGACACTGAAGCTTTCTTT. Full variable domain (missing parts from reference TRBV29-1 and TRBJ1-1): SAVISQKPSRDICQRGTSLTIQCQVDSQVTMMFWYRQQPGQSLTLIATANQGSEATYESGFVIDKFPISRPNLTFSTLTVSNMSPEDSSIYLCSVDSHRGTDTEAFFGQGTRLTVV.

This chain joins TRBV28 and TRBJ1-4, with 9 positions matching TRBD1. The CDR3 spans 15 residues. The V segment lost 3 bases and the J segment 8 bases; nucleotides outside the gene matches: 7. Germline V lookup: CDR1 MDHEN, CDR2 SYDVKM. This chain's CDR3 is CASSFPGQGEEKLFF. CDR3 DNA sequence: TGTGCCAGCAGTTTCCCGGGACAGGGAGAGGAAAAACTGTTTTTT. The full variable domain, its missing parts supplied by reference TRBV28 and TRBJ1-4, is DVKVTQSSRYLVKRTGEKVFLECVQDMDHENMFWYRQDPGLGLRLIYFSYDVKMKEKGDIPEGYSVSREKKERFSLILESASTNQTSMYLCASSFPGQGEEKLFFGSGTQLSVL.

The chain recombines TRBV27 with TRBJ2-5; 7 nucleotides match TRBD2. The CDR3 has 13 residues. Germline V CDR1 and CDR2: MNHEY, SMNVEV (reference sequence). Trimming at V came to 6 bases and at J to 5 bases, leaving 6 bases not matched to a gene. Here the CDR3 DNA reads TGTGCCAGCAGCCGGGGGGTAGGGGAGACCCAGTACTTC. Translating gives CASSRGVGETQYF.

V and J are TRBV28 and TRBJ2-5, with 12 bases identical to TRBD1. The CDR3 runs to 15 residues. Trimming removed 7 bases from V and 5 bases from J; junction bases left unmatched: 8. Germline assignment: CDR1 MDHEN and CDR2 SYDVKM. CDR3 amino acids: CASKPGQGALETQYF. As DNA, the CDR3 is TGTGCCAGCAAGCCGGGACAGGGGGCTTTGGAGACCCAGTACTTC.